The sequence of this T cell receptor (beta chain) was determined in a study of shared clonotypes between healthy human individuals. CD45RO-negative CD8 cells positively selected for CCR7 made up the naive population, which excluded terminally differentiated effector memory CD45RA+ cells. The V end lost 2 bases, the J end lost 6 bases, and 10 bases lay between the germline ends. The CDR3 length is 13 residues. Germline V lookup: CDR1 MNHNY, CDR2 SVGAGI (reference sequence). The protocol was immunoSEQ multiplex PCR, while the TCRdb copy is restricted to in-frame clones and leaves out a portion. The table lists about 2.1 million clones, roughly 93% of them singletons.

The J gene is TRBJ1-1, the V gene TRBV6-6; D is possibly TRBD1 (5 bases). The sequence was collected from a young man in good health. Some clones in this sample may be carry-over from other donors' samples. The sequenced sample was naive CD8+ T cells from PBMCs. The DNA of the CDR3 is TGTGCCAGCAGTTACCGGGGGATCTCTGAAGCTTTCTTT. Its protein is CASSYRGISEAFF.